The T cell receptor beta chain described here comes from a study of blood T cell repertoires in COVID-19. The wider study: Both acute and convalescent COVID-19 samples were obtained from the United States, Italy and Spain.

This CDR3 contains 14 residues. J gave up 5 bases and V 3 bases, and 3 bases lay outside the gene matches. CDR1 and CDR2 (germline): SEHNR, FQNEAQ (reference sequence). Sequencing was performed with immunoSEQ multiplex PCR; in TCRdb, only in-frame clones are kept and a portion is missing. The data contain over 200,000 clones, about 90% of them singletons. The chain joins TRBV7-9 to TRBJ1-5; 8 bases match TRBD1. Sequenced material: PBMCs or T cells enriched from blood (not recorded which). The sequence was obtained from a man younger than 45 who had recovered from COVID-19. The CDR3 bases are TGTGCCAGCAGCTTCGGGACAGGTGATCAGCCCCAGCATTTT. Residues: CASSFGTGDQPQHF.